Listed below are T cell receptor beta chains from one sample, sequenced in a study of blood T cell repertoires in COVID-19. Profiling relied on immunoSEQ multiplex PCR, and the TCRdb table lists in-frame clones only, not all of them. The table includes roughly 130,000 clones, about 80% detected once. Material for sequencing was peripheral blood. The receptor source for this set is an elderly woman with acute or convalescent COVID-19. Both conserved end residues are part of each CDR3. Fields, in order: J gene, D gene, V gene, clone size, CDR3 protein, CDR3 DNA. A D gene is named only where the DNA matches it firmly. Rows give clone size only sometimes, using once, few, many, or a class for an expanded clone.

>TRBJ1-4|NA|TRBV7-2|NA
CASSWGGPTYEKLFF
TGTGCCAGCAGCTGGGGGGGACCTACGTACGAAAAACTGTTTTTT
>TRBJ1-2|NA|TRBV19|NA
CASSPGFYGYTF
TGTGCCAGTAGCCCAGGGTTCTATGGCTACACCTTC
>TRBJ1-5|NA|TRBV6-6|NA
CASRDRGQPQHF
TGTGCCAGCAGGGACAGAGGGCAGCCCCAGCATTTT
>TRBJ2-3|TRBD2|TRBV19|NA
CASRAGGARNTQYF
TGTGCCAGTAGGGCGGGGGGGGCTAGAAATACGCAGTATTTT
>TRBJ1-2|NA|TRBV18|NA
CASSRNPREGYTF
TGTGCCAGCTCACGAAATCCCAGGGAAGGCTACACCTTC
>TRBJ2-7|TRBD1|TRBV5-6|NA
CASSLGDRVVEQYF
TGTGCCAGCAGCTTGGGGGACAGGGTGGTCGAGCAGTACTTC
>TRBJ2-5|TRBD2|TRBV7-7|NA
CASSLGRGGRETQYF
TGTGCTAGCAGCTTAGGGCGGGGCGGGAGAGAGACCCAGTACTTC
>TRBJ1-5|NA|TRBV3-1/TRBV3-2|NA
CASSQQRWAQPQHF
TGTGCCAGCAGCCAGCAACGTTGGGCTCAGCCCCAGCATTTT
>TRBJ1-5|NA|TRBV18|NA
CASSPEVSNQPQHF
TGTGCCAGCTCACCGGAGGTCAGCAATCAGCCCCAGCATTTT
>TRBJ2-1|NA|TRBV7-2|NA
CASSLAKSSEQFF
TGTGCCAGCAGCTTAGCCAAGAGTAGCGAGCAGTTCTTC
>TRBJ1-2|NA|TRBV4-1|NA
CASSQESGANYGYTF
TGCGCCAGCAGCCAAGAATCCGGGGCTAACTATGGCTACACCTTC
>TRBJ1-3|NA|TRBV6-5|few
CASSSQGAGNTIYF
TGTGCCAGCAGTTCCCAGGGCGCTGGAAACACCATATATTTT
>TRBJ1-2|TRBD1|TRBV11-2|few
CASSLGTGGLGSYTF
TGTGCCAGCAGCTTGGGGACAGGGGGCCTCGGTAGCTACACCTTC
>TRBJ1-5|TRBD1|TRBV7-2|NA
CASSSDRANQPQHF
TGTGCCAGCAGCTCAGACAGGGCGAATCAGCCCCAGCATTTT
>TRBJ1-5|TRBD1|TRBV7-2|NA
CASSPDRGINQPQHF
TGTGCCAGCAGTCCGGACAGGGGAATTAATCAGCCCCAGCATTTT
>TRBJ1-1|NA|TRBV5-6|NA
CASSPQGGAREAFF
TGTGCCAGCAGCCCTCAAGGGGGGGCAAGGGAAGCTTTCTTT
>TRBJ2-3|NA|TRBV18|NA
CASSPTIGGGSTDTQYF
TGTGCCAGCTCGCCGACCATTGGTGGGGGGTCCACAGATACGCAGTATTTT
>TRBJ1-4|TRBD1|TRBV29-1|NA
CSVADGQGVEKLFF
TGCAGCGTTGCCGATGGGCAGGGGGTTGAAAAACTGTTTTTT
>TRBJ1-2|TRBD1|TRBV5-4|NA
CASSPGQGDYGYTF
TGTGCCAGCAGCCCGGGACAGGGAGACTATGGCTACACCTTC
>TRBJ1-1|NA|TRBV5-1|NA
CASSFEGSRTEAFF
TGCGCCAGCAGCTTTGAGGGTTCACGGACTGAAGCTTTCTTT
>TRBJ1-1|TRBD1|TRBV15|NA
CATSTFRTGGAGSEAFF
TGTGCCACCAGCACCTTTAGGACAGGGGGCGCAGGCTCTGAAGCTTTCTTT
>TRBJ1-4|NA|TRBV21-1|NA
CASSKAGGEMDEKLFF
TGTGCCAGCAGCAAAGCGGGGGGGGAGATGGATGAAAAACTGTTTTTT
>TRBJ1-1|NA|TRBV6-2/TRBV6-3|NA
CASSYSSSTGNTEAFF
TGTGCCAGCAGTTACAGCTCGTCGACAGGTAACACTGAAGCTTTCTTT
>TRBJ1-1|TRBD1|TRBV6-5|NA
CASRISGTVNTEAFF
TGTGCCAGCAGGATATCCGGGACAGTGAACACTGAAGCTTTCTTT
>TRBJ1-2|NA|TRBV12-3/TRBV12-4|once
CASRGTGGHGYTF
TGTGCCAGCAGGGGCACGGGCGGGCATGGCTACACCTTC
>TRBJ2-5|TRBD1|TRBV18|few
CASSPRTGGRGETQYF
TGTGCCAGCTCACCCCGGACAGGGGGACGGGGCGAGACCCAGTACTTC
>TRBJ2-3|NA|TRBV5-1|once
CASSLIQGSAGDTQYF
TGCGCCAGCAGCTTGATTCAGGGATCGGCTGGAGATACGCAGTATTTT
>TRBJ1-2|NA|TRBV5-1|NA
CASSPQGFDGYTF
TGCGCCAGCAGCCCCCAGGGGTTCGATGGCTACACCTTC
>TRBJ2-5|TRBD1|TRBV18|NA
CASSPGQQETQYF
TGTGCCAGCTCGCCGGGACAGCAAGAGACCCAGTACTTC
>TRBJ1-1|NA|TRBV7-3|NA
CASSQDRNTEAFF
TGTGCCAGCAGCCAGGACAGGAACACTGAAGCTTTCTTT
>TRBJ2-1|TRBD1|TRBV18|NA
CASSRGDRDNEQFF
TGTGCCAGCTCACGTGGAGACAGGGACAATGAGCAGTTCTTC
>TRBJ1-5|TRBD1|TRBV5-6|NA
CASSFRTGSNQPQHF
TGTGCCAGCAGCTTCCGGACAGGGAGCAATCAGCCCCAGCATTTT
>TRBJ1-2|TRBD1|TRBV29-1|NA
CSVRTGTNSDYGYTF
TGCAGCGTTCGGACAGGGACCAACTCCGACTATGGCTACACCTTC
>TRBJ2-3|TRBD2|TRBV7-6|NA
CASSFSGASTDTQYF
TGTGCCAGCAGCTTTAGCGGGGCTAGCACAGATACGCAGTATTTT
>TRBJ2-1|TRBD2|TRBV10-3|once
CAISETSGGANEQFF
TGTGCCATCAGTGAAACTAGCGGGGGGGCCAATGAGCAGTTCTTC
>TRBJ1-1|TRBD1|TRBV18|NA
CASSPRTGSNTEAFF
TGTGCCAGCTCACCAAGGACAGGTTCGAACACTGAAGCTTTCTTT
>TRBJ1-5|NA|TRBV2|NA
CASSENQFSNQPQHF
TGTGCCAGCAGTGAAAACCAGTTTAGCAATCAGCCCCAGCATTTT
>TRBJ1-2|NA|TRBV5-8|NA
CASSFIRAHYGYTF
TGTGCCAGCAGCTTCATCAGGGCGCACTATGGCTACACCTTC
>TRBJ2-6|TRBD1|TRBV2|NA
CASSPGGSGANVLTF
TGTGCCAGCAGCCCAGGGGGCTCTGGGGCCAACGTCCTGACTTTC
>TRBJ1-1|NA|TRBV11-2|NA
CASSARVDTEAFF
TGTGCCAGCAGCGCACGGGTGGACACTGAAGCTTTCTTT
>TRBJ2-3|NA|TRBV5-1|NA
CASSLTSTTSTDTQYF
TGCGCCAGCAGCTTGACTAGCACAACTAGCACAGATACGCAGTATTTT
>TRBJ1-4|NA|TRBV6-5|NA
CASGGIQDEKLFF
TGTGCCAGCGGCGGGATCCAGGATGAAAAACTGTTTTTT
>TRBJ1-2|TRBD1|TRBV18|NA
CASSPPKTGGIHGYTF
TGTGCCAGCTCACCACCGAAGACAGGGGGCATTCATGGCTACACCTTC
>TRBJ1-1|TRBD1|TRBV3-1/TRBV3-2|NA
CASNTGTGNEAFF
TGTGCCAGCAATACCGGGACAGGAAACGAAGCTTTCTTT
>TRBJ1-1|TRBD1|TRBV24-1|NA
CATSDLSGQKAFF
TGTGCCACCAGTGATTTGTCGGGACAGAAAGCTTTCTTT
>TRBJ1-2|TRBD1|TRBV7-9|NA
CASSPAQTWPRDRMGYTF
TGTGCCAGCAGCCCCGCGCAAACCTGGCCTCGGGACAGGATGGGCTACACCTTC
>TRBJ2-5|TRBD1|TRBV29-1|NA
CSARQGLETQYF
TGCAGCGCCCGACAGGGATTAGAGACCCAGTACTTC
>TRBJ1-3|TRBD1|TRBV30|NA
CAWSVGTGGGNTIYF
TGTGCCTGGAGTGTAGGGACAGGGGGAGGAAACACCATATATTTT
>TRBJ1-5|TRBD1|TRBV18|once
CASSPDRGGNQPQHF
TGTGCCAGCTCACCTGACAGGGGCGGCAATCAGCCCCAGCATTTT
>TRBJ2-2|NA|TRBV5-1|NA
CASSPGQSTGELFF
TGCGCCAGCAGCCCCGGACAGAGCACCGGGGAGCTGTTTTTT
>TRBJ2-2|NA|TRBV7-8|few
CASSSDYKTNTGELFF
TGTGCCAGCAGCTCTGACTACAAGACGAACACCGGGGAGCTGTTTTTT
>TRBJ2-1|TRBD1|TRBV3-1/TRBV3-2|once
CASSQRQGPGDEQFF
TGTGCCAGCAGCCAGCGACAGGGACCTGGGGATGAGCAGTTCTTC
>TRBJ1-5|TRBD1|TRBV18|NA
CASSPGQRGQPQHF
TGTGCCAGCTCACCGGGACAGAGAGGGCAGCCCCAGCATTTT
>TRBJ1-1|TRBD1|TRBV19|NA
CASSTGGLTEAFF
TGTGCCAGTAGTACAGGGGGTTTGACTGAAGCTTTCTTT